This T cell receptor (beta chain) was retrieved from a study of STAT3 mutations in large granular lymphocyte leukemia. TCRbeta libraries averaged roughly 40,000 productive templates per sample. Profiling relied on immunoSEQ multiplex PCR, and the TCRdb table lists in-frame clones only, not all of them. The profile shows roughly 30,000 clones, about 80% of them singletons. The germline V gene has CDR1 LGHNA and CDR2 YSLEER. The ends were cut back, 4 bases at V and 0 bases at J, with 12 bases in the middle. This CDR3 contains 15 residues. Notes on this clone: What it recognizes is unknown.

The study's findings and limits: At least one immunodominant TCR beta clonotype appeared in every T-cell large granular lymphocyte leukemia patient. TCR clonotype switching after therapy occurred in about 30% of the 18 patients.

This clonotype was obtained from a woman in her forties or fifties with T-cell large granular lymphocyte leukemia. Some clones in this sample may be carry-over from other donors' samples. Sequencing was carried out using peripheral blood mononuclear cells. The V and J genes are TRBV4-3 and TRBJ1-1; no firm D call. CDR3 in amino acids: CASSPREGLNTEAFF. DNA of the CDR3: TGCGCCAGCAGCCCCCGTGAAGGGCTGAACACTGAAGCTTTCTTT.